The present entry profiles one TCR beta chain with its context. The antigen is unknown. The entry originates in a study of T cell responses to AZD1222 COVID-19 vaccine. Study-level points and caveats: The repertoires were collected only after the peak T cell response. Donors were mostly white British, more females; clonal diversity possibly underestimated.

The table came from immunoSEQ multiplex PCR; TCRdb's copy has only in-frame clones and leaves some out. The sample lists around 94,000 clones, approximately 90% occurring once. The CDR3 runs to 16 residues. Looked up from germline, CDR1 is MNHEY and CDR2 is SMNVEV (reference sequence). Trimming shortened V by 3 bases and J by 6 bases, and 17 bases separated the two germline ends. The TCR sequence derives from an adult in good health. V gene TRBV27 combines with J gene TRBJ2-2, with a possible D match to TRBD1 (6 bases). The starting material was peripheral blood, obtained on day 0 of AZD1222 vaccination. The CDR3 spells CASSFQGPGWAGELFF. The CDR3 DNA follows: TGTGCCAGCAGTTTCCAGGGGCCTGGGTGGGCCGGGGAGCTGTTTTTT.